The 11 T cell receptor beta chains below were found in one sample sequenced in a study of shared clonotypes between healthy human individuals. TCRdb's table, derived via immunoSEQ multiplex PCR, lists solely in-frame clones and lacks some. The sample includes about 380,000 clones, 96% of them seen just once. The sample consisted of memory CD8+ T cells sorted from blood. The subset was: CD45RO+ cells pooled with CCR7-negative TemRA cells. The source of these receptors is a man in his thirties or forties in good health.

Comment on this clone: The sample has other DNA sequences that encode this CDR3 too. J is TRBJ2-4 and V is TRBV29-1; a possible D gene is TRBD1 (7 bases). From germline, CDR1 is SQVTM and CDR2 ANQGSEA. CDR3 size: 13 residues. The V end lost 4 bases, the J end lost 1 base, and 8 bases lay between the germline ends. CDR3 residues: CSVAGGAKNIQYF. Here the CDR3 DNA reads TGCAGCGTTGCAGGGGGGGCCAAAAACATTCAGTACTTC.

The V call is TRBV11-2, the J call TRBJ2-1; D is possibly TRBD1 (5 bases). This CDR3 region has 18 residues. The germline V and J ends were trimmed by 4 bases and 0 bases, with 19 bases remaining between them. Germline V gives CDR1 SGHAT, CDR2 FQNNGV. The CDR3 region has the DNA TGTGCCAGCAGCTCTACAGGTCAGGTCGGCAGCTCCTACAATGAGCAGTTCTTC. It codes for CASSSTGQVGSSYNEQFF. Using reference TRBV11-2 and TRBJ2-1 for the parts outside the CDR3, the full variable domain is EAGVAQSPRYKIIEKRQSVAFWCNPISGHATLYWYQQILGQGPKLLIQFQNNGVVDDSQLPKDRFSAERLKGVDSTLKIQPAKLEDSAVYLCASSSTGQVGSSYNEQFFGPGTRLTVL.

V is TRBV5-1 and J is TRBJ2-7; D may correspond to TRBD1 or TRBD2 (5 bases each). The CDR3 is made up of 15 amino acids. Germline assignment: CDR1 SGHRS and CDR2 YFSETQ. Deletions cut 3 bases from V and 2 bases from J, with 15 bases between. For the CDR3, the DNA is TGCGCCAGCAGCTCCGACGGGACGTGGACCTACGAGCAGTACTTC. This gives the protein CASSSDGTWTYEQYF.

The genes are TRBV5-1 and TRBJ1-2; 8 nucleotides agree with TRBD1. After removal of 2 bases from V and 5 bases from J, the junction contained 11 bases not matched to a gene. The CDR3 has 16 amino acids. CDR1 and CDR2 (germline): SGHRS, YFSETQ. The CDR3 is CASSFVGGTGIYGYTF. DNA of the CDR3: TGCGCCAGCAGCTTCGTTGGGGGGACAGGCATATATGGCTACACCTTC.

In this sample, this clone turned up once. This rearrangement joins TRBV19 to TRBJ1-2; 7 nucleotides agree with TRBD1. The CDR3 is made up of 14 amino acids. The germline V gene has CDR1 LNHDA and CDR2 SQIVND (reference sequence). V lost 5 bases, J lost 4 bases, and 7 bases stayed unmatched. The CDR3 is CASSGRGGPYGYTF. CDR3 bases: TGTGCCAGTAGTGGACGAGGGGGCCCCTATGGCTACACCTTC.

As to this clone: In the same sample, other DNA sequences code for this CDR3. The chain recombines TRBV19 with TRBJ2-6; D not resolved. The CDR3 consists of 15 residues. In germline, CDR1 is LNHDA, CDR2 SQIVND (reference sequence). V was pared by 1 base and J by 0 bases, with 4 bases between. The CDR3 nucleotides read TGTGCCAGTAGTATAGCCGGCTCTGGGGCCAACGTCCTGACTTTC. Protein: CASSIAGSGANVLTF.

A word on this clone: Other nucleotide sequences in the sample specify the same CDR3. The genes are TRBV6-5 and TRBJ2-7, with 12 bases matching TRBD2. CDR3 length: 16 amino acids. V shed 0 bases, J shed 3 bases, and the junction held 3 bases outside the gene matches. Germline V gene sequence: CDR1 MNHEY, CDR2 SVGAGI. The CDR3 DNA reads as TGTGCCAGCAGTTACTCAGGACTAGCGGGACTCTACGAGCAGTACTTC. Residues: CASSYSGLAGLYEQYF.

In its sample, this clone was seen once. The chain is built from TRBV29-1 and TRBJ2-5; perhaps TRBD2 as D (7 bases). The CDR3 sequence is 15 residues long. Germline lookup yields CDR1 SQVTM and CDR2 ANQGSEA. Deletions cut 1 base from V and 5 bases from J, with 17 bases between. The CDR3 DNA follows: TGCAGCGTTGAAGGGTCAAGGGGGGGGACGGAGACCCAGTACTTC. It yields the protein CSVEGSRGGTETQYF.

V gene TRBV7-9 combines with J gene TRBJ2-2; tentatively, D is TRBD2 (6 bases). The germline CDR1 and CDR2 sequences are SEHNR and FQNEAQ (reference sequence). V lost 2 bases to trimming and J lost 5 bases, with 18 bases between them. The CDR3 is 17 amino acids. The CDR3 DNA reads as TGTGCCAGCAGCTTACGCCGGGACTTCCAAGAGACCGGGGAGCTGTTTTTT. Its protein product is CASSLRRDFQETGELFF. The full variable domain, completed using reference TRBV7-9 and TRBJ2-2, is DTGVSQNPRHKITKRGQNVTFRCDPISEHNRLYWYRQTLGQGPEFLTYFQNEAQLEKSRLLSDRFSAERPKGSFSTLEIQRTEQGDSAMYLCASSLRRDFQETGELFFGEGSRLTVL.

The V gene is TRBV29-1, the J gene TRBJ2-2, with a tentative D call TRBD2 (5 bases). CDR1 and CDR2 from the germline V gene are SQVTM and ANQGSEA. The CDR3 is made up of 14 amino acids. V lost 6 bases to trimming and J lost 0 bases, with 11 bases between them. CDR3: CSVPTGANTGELFF. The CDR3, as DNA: TGCAGCGTGCCGACCGGGGCGAACACCGGGGAGCTGTTTTTT.

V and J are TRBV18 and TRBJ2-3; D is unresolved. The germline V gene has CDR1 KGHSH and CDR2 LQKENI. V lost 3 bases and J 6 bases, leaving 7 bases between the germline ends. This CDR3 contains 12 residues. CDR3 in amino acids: CASSPGSDTQYF. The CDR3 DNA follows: TGTGCCAGCTCACCGGGTTCCGATACGCAGTATTTT. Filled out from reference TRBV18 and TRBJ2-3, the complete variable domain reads NAGVMQNPRHLVRRRGQEARLRCSPMKGHSHVYWYRQLPEEGLKFMVYLQKENIIDESGMPKERFSAEFPKEGPSILRIQQVVRGDSAAYFCASSPGSDTQYFGPGTRLTVL.